This is a list of T cell receptor beta chains from one sample in a study of graft-versus-host responses after intestinal transplantation. Only in-frame clones appear in the TCRdb table, and some are missing; sequencing was by immunoSEQ multiplex PCR. The sample consists of tens of thousands of clones, roughly 80% of them appearing once. No antigen has been identified for these receptors. The specimen comprised unstimulated CD8+ T cells sorted from spleen or lymph node cells, sampled before intestinal transplant. The receptors stem from a human donor who received an intestinal transplant. The CDR3 runs from the conserved cysteine through the conserved F or W. A D gene is named only where the DNA matches it firmly. A clone size is listed for some rows: how often the clone was seen (once, few, many), or a class if it is expanded.

v_gene	d_gene	abundance	j_gene	CDR3nt	CDR3aa
TRBV5-1	NA	few	TRBJ2-2	TGCGCCAGCAGCTACGACTTAAACACCGGGGAGCTGTTTTTT	CASSYDLNTGELFF
TRBV9	TRBD2	NA	TRBJ2-1	TGTGCCAGCAGCGTAGCTGGCCTAGCGGGAGGTAATGAGCAGTTCTTC	CASSVAGLAGGNEQFF
TRBV25-1	NA	many	TRBJ2-7	TGTGCCAGCAGATCCGGGAACTACCACGAGCAGTACTTC	CASRSGNYHEQYF
TRBV15	TRBD1	NA	TRBJ2-7	TGTGCCACCAGCCCCCGCAGTGGCAGGGGGCGTTACGAGCAGTACTTC	CATSPRSGRGRYEQYF
TRBV10-3	NA	few	TRBJ2-5	TGTGCCATCAGTGAGAGTCGAACAGGGAAAGAGACCCAGTACTTC	CAISESRTGKETQYF
TRBV15	NA	NA	TRBJ2-1	TGTGCCACCAGCAGAGATGAAGCAGAGCAGTTCTTC	CATSRDEAEQFF
TRBV25-1	NA	few	TRBJ1-2	TGTGCCAGCAGTGAACCGGGGGTACAGGGCTACACCTTC	CASSEPGVQGYTF
TRBV7-9	TRBD2	NA	TRBJ2-3	TGTGCCAGCAGCTTCGGACTAGCGGGAGTCACAGATACGCAGTATTTT	CASSFGLAGVTDTQYF
TRBV7-2	TRBD2	once	TRBJ2-1	TGTGCCAGCAGCCCCGGGGGGGCAAGGGGCTACAATGAGCAGTTCTTC	CASSPGGARGYNEQFF
TRBV11-2	TRBD1	NA	TRBJ1-1	TGTGCCAGCAGCTTATGGGACAGACAATACATGAACACTGAAGCTTTCTTT	CASSLWDRQYMNTEAFF
TRBV6-1	TRBD1	NA	TRBJ1-6	TGTGCCAGCAGTCCCTTCACAGGGGGATCTTCACCCCTCCACTTT	CASSPFTGGSSPLHF
TRBV7-8	NA	NA	TRBJ2-7	TGTGCCAGCAGCTTAGGGACAGTCAACTACGAGCAGTACTTC	CASSLGTVNYEQYF
TRBV6-5	NA	NA	TRBJ2-1	TGTGCCAGCAGTTACTCAACACTAGGAGGAAATGAGCAGTTCTTC	CASSYSTLGGNEQFF
TRBV5-8	TRBD1	NA	TRBJ2-7	TGTGCCAGCAGCTTGGCTGACAGGGAGATCTCCTACGAGCAGTACTTC	CASSLADREISYEQYF
TRBV5-1	TRBD1	NA	TRBJ1-5	TGCGCCAGCAGCGTTGGGACAGATTATAGCAATCAGCCCCAGCATTTT	CASSVGTDYSNQPQHF
TRBV11-2	TRBD1	NA	TRBJ2-1	TGTGCCAGCAGCCTACCTGGACAGGGCTTTGAGCAGTTCTTC	CASSLPGQGFEQFF
TRBV5-1	NA	NA	TRBJ2-1	TGCGCCAGCAGCTTGGAATGGAGGCTCGAATCCTACAATGAGCAGTTCTTC	CASSLEWRLESYNEQFF
TRBV6-4	TRBD1	few	TRBJ2-3	TGTGCCAGCAGTCCGGCGGGACAGGGCGGCGATACGCAGTATTTT	CASSPAGQGGDTQYF
TRBV6-1	TRBD1	few	TRBJ1-2	TGTGCCAGCAGTTGGGGACAGGGGGCCTCCTATGGCTACACCTTC	CASSWGQGASYGYTF
TRBV4-1	NA	NA	TRBJ1-5	TGCGCCAGCAGCCCCGGGACTCTCTATCAGCCCCAGCATTTT	CASSPGTLYQPQHF
TRBV5-1	TRBD2	NA	TRBJ2-5	TGCGCCAGCAGCAAAGGGACTAGCGGGGAAGAGACCCAGTACTTC	CASSKGTSGEETQYF
TRBV28	TRBD2	NA	TRBJ2-3	TGTGCCAGCAGTTTCCCCGGGAGACTAGCGGGAGAGATTACGCAGTATTTT	CASSFPGRLAGEITQYF
TRBV2	NA	NA	TRBJ2-5	TGTGCCAGCAGTGAAATGGGGGGGGGCCGGCAAGAGACCCAGTACTTC	CASSEMGGGRQETQYF
TRBV7-3	TRBD2	NA	TRBJ2-3	TGTGCCAGCAGCTTACTGGGCGGGAGGGCCCAAGAAGATACGCAGTATTTT	CASSLLGGRAQEDTQYF
TRBV5-1	TRBD2	medium-sized	TRBJ2-7	TGCGCCAGCAGCTTCCGGACTAGCGGCTCCTACGAGCAGTACTTC	CASSFRTSGSYEQYF